These 23 T cell receptor beta chains share one sample of origin, sequenced in a study of blood T cell repertoires in COVID-19 (dated by TCRdb to between 2020 and 2021). The receptor library was made with the immunoSEQ multiplex PCR assay. TCRdb carries this immuneACCESS record with in-frame sequences only. Its versions omit some clonotypes, under half of them owing to an unresolved V gene in the studies checked, with the rest unexplained. The sample has roughly 260,000 clones on record, 82% of them singletons. The ten largest clones take up approximately 4.9% of the sample. The sequencing sample was made of peripheral blood. These receptors came from a woman older than 75 with active or convalescent COVID-19.

This chain connects TRBV7-2 to TRBJ2-3; 14 nucleotides line up with TRBD2. The germline gives CDR1 SGHTA, CDR2 FQGNSA. The CDR3 loop spans 17 amino acids. The junction had 4 bases not matched to a gene; V was cut back by 0 bases and J by 5 bases. As DNA, the CDR3 is TGTGCCAGCAGCTTAGCTAGACTAGCGGGGGGGGAAGATACGCAGTATTTT. Amino acids: CASSLARLAGGEDTQYF.

The chain recombines TRBV2 with TRBJ1-5, with 8 nucleotides matching TRBD1. V shed 6 bases, J shed 6 bases, and the junction held 10 bases outside the gene matches. The CDR3 runs to 15 residues. Germline CDR1 reads SNHLY; CDR2 reads FYNNEI. Here the CDR3 DNA reads TGTGCCAGCAGGTCCGGTACAGGGGGAGGTCAGCCCCAGCATTTT. Encoded protein: CASRSGTGGGQPQHF.

This chain links TRBV11-2 with TRBJ2-1; D may be TRBD1 (5 bases). The CDR3 covers 16 residues. The ends were cut back, 1 base at V and 3 bases at J, with 13 bases in the middle. Germline values: CDR1 SGHAT, CDR2 FQNNGV. In DNA, the CDR3 is TGTGCCAGCAGCTTAGGGGGCTTAATACTCTACAATGAGCAGTTCTTC. Amino acid sequence: CASSLGGLILYNEQFF.

This rearrangement joins TRBV6-5 to TRBJ2-2, with 7 nucleotides matching TRBD2. V lost 0 bases to trimming and J lost 6 bases; unmatched junction nucleotides: 4. The CDR3 consists of 15 residues. The germline V gene encodes CDR1 MNHEY and CDR2 SVGAGI. CDR3 region: CASSYSNRGAGELFF. The CDR3 DNA is TGTGCCAGCAGTTACTCGAACCGGGGGGCCGGGGAGCTGTTTTTT.

About this clone: The same CDR3 is also encoded by other DNA sequences in this sample. The V call is TRBV19, the J call TRBJ1-5; a weak D match, TRBD1 (5 bases). There are 16 residues in the CDR3. Trimming cost V 2 bases and J 0 bases, with 11 bases left between them. Germline V gene data show CDR1 as LNHDA and CDR2 as SQIVND (reference sequence). CDR3: CASSIRQTYSNQPQHF. The DNA of the CDR3 is TGTGCCAGTAGTATAAGACAGACATATAGCAATCAGCCCCAGCATTTT.

The rearrangement uses TRBV28 and TRBJ1-1; the match to TRBD1 covers 8 bases. Germline V gives CDR1 MDHEN, CDR2 SYDVKM. The CDR3 totals 16 residues. Trimming removed 3 bases from V and 4 bases from J; junction bases left unmatched: 10. CDR3 sequence (DNA): TGTGCCAGCAGTTTGGCAGGGGGCGGGGAGGGCACTGAAGCTTTCTTT. It specifies CASSLAGGGEGTEAFF.

The gene calls are TRBV5-1 and TRBJ2-3, with TRBD1 identical over 10 bases. The CDR3 is 16 residues long. V shed 3 bases and J 1 base; nucleotides not matched to a gene: 5. Looked up from germline, CDR1 is SGHRS and CDR2 is YFSETQ. The CDR3 spells CASSSEGTGGTDTQYF. CDR3 DNA sequence: TGCGCCAGCAGCTCGGAGGGGACAGGGGGCACAGATACGCAGTATTTT. The full variable domain, with the rest looked up from reference TRBV5-1 and TRBJ2-3, is KAGVTQTPRYLIKTRGQQVTLSCSPISGHRSVSWYQQTPGQGLQFLFEYFSETQRNKGNFPGRFSGRQFSNSRSEMNVSTLELGDSALYLCASSSEGTGGTDTQYFGPGTRLTVL.

This chain links TRBV18 with TRBJ1-5, with 8 bases identical to TRBD1. This CDR3 has 14 residues. The trim removed 6 bases at V and 4 bases at J, leaving 5 bases unmatched. Germline V gene data show CDR1 as KGHSH and CDR2 as LQKENI. The CDR3 nucleotides are TGTGCCAGCTCGTCAGACAGGGGAAATCAGCCCCAGCATTTT. Protein product: CASSSDRGNQPQHF. The whole variable domain, remainder taken from reference TRBV18 and TRBJ1-5, is NAGVMQNPRHLVRRRGQEARLRCSPMKGHSHVYWYRQLPEEGLKFMVYLQKENIIDESGMPKERFSAEFPKEGPSILRIQQVVRGDSAAYFCASSSDRGNQPQHFGDGTRLSIL.

This sequence joins TRBV28 and TRBJ1-3, with unresolved D. Trimming pared 4 bases from V and 2 bases from J, leaving 12 bases between. CDR1 MDHEN and CDR2 SYDVKM come from the germline V gene. CDR3 length equals 15 residues. CDR3 sequence: CASSYLPGTGNTIYF. The CDR3 bases are TGTGCCAGCAGTTATCTACCGGGGACTGGAAACACCATATATTTT. Combining the CDR3 with reference TRBV28 and TRBJ1-3 gives the whole variable domain DVKVTQSSRYLVKRTGEKVFLECVQDMDHENMFWYRQDPGLGLRLIYFSYDVKMKEKGDIPEGYSVSREKKERFSLILESASTNQTSMYLCASSYLPGTGNTIYFGEGSWLTVV.

This rearrangement joins TRBV29-1 to TRBJ1-2, with D perhaps TRBD1 (5 bases). V lost 0 bases and J lost 3, with 23 bases in between. The CDR3 totals 18 residues. Germline V gives CDR1 SQVTM, CDR2 ANQGSEA. DNA for the CDR3: TGCAGCGTTGAAGATAACAGTGGAAAGGGGCGGAAGCACTATGGCTACACCTTC. It codes for CSVEDNSGKGRKHYGYTF.

The J gene is TRBJ1-5, the V gene TRBV5-1, with D tentatively TRBD1 (6 bases). This CDR3 comprises 14 residues. In germline, CDR1 is SGHRS, CDR2 YFSETQ. The V gene lost 2 bases and the J gene lost 5 bases, with 11 bases spanning the gap. Here the CDR3 DNA reads TGCGCCAGCAGCTTCTCGGGACACGATCAGCCCCAGCATTTT. It is translated as CASSFSGHDQPQHF.

This chain links TRBV19 with TRBJ2-1, with a weak D call TRBD2 (6 bases). The ends were cut back, 6 bases at V and 1 base at J, with 13 bases in the middle. CDR1 is LNHDA, CDR2 SQIVND, per germline (reference sequence). CDR3 length: 15 residues. Here the CDR3 reads CASSRTKESYNEQFF. CDR3 DNA: TGTGCCAGTAGCCGGACTAAAGAATCCTACAATGAGCAGTTCTTC.

The genes are TRBV24-1 and TRBJ1-4; unclear D gene. This CDR3 comprises 14 residues. The germline V and J ends were trimmed by 8 bases and 0 bases, with 9 bases remaining between them. In germline, CDR1 is KGHDR, CDR2 SFDVKD. CDR3 in DNA: TGTGCCACCACTTCTTCTGCAACTAATGAAAAACTGTTTTTT. It yields the protein CATTSSATNEKLFF.

V is TRBV11-2 and J is TRBJ2-7; 7 bases match TRBD2. Germline V lookup: CDR1 SGHAT, CDR2 FQNNGV. This CDR3 spans 18 amino acids. J gave up 2 bases and V 4 bases, and 17 bases lay outside the gene matches. In DNA, the CDR3 is TGTGCCAGCAGCTCCGCCCGGGGTGGGGTCAGCGGGACCTACGAGCAGTACTTC. Amino acids: CASSSARGGVSGTYEQYF. Filled out from reference TRBV11-2 and TRBJ2-7, the complete variable domain reads EAGVAQSPRYKIIEKRQSVAFWCNPISGHATLYWYQQILGQGPKLLIQFQNNGVVDDSQLPKDRFSAERLKGVDSTLKIQPAKLEDSAVYLCASSSARGGVSGTYEQYFGPGTRLTVT.

The chain combines TRBV4-1 with TRBJ1-4; 11 nucleotides agree with TRBD1. Germline trimming cut 3 bases from V and 8 bases from J; bases unmatched to any gene: 2. There are 14 residues in the CDR3. Germline V CDR1 and CDR2: MGHRA, YSYEKL. The CDR3 sequence is CASSQDRGQEKLFF. In nucleotides, the CDR3 is TGCGCCAGCAGCCAGGACAGGGGGCAAGAAAAACTGTTTTTT.

CDR3 amino acids: CASSLLRGRNTGELFF. The CDR3 DNA sequence: TGTGCCAGCAGCCTCCTTAGGGGGCGAAACACCGGGGAGCTGTTTTTT. The J gene is TRBJ2-2, the V gene TRBV11-2, with 7 bases aligning to TRBD1. Per the germline V gene, CDR1 is SGHAT and CDR2 is FQNNGV. The trim removed 5 bases at V and 2 bases at J, leaving 8 bases unmatched. The CDR3 loop spans 16 amino acids.

The CDR3 loop reads CATNLWEDTEAFF. Here the CDR3 DNA reads TGTGCCACCAATCTCTGGGAGGACACTGAAGCTTTCTTT. This chain links TRBV24-1 with TRBJ1-1; D is unresolved. The CDR3 is made up of 13 amino acids. The germline V gene encodes CDR1 KGHDR and CDR2 SFDVKD. Between the trimmed V and J ends, which lost 8 bases and 3 bases, there was a span of 12 bases.

V is TRBV7-2 and J is TRBJ2-5; 9 nucleotides agree with TRBD2. The CDR3 has 13 residues. J lost 5 bases, V lost 6 bases, and 4 bases had no gene match. Germline V gives CDR1 SGHTA, CDR2 FQGNSA. DNA of the CDR3: TGTGCCAGCAGTCTAGCGGGGACCGAGACCCAGTACTTC. Protein product: CASSLAGTETQYF. Based on the CDR3 plus reference TRBV7-2 and TRBJ2-5, the full variable domain is GAGVSQSPSNKVTEKGKDVELRCDPISGHTALYWYRQSLGQGLEFLIYFQGNSAPDKSGLPSDRFSAERTGGSVSTLTIQRTQQEDSAVYLCASSLAGTETQYFGPGTRLLVL.

This clone showed up just a few times. The chain carries TRBV10-3 and TRBJ2-5, with D possibly matching TRBD2 (5 bases). CDR3 length: 13 residues. CDR1 is ENHRY, CDR2 SYGVKD, per germline. Trimming shortened V by 10 bases and J by 4 bases, and 16 bases separated the two germline ends. CDR3 sequence: CATLREGGETQYF. DNA for the CDR3: TGTGCCACCTTAAGAGAGGGCGGAGAGACCCAGTACTTC.

The chain combines TRBV5-1 with TRBJ2-2; 8 bases line up with TRBD1. The CDR3 is made up of 16 amino acids. Germline CDR1 SGHRS, CDR2 YFSETQ. V lost 4 bases, J lost 1 base, and 6 bases stayed unmatched. As DNA, the CDR3 is TGCGCCAGCAGCCCAAAAGGACAGGGGAACACCGGGGAGCTGTTTTTT. It yields the protein CASSPKGQGNTGELFF.

The rearrangement joins TRBV1 to TRBJ2-3; TRBD1 reflects the table's D call only, with no check against the DNA. TRBV1 is a listed pseudogene. The CDR3 has 18 amino acids. The CDR3 nucleotides are TGCACCAGCAGCCAAGGGCACCGGGACAGGGGAAAAACAGATACGCAGTATTTT. It translates to CTSSQGHRDRGKTDTQYF.

The chain uses TRBV25-1 and TRBJ2-4; 7 nucleotides agree with TRBD2. CDR3 size: 14 residues. Germline V lookup: CDR1 MGHDK, CDR2 SYGVNS. After removal of 4 bases from V and 5 bases from J, the junction contained 5 bases not matched to a gene. The CDR3 bases are TGTGCCAGCAGTGTCTGGGGGGGAGAAAACATTCAGTACTTC. Encoded protein: CASSVWGGENIQYF. The full variable domain, with the rest looked up from reference TRBV25-1 and TRBJ2-4, is EADIYQTPRYLVIGTGKKITLECSQTMGHDKMYWYQQDPGMELHLIHYSYGVNSTEKGDLSSESTVSRIRTEHFPLTLESARPSHTSQYLCASSVWGGENIQYFGAGTRLSVL.

This sequence joins TRBV3-1 (or the pseudogene TRBV3-2) and TRBJ1-3; D is unclear. Germline CDR1 LGHDT, CDR2 YNNKEL (reference sequence). This CDR3 has 15 residues. V was shortened by 3 bases and J by 8 bases, with 17 bases between the two germline ends. The DNA of the CDR3 is TGTGCCAGCAGCCACGACACCCGTTCTTTACACACCATATATTTT. The encoded protein is CASSHDTRSLHTIYF.